This passage covers 2 T cell receptor beta chains from one sample sequenced in a study of identical twins. Via MiXCR, TCRdb re-called the 5' RACE reads, giving one row per CDR3 protein. The repertoire consists of about 200,000 distinct CDR3 sequences, with around 9.6% occurring once and the leading ten covering 5% to 6.5%. The sample comprised memory (CD45RO+) T cells sorted from blood. All receptors come from a young woman in good health.

The sample holds many counts of this clonotype. The DNA of the CDR3 is TGCGCCAGCAGCCAAGATACAGATACGCAGTATTTT. This sequence encodes CASSQDTDTQYF. The chain employs TRBV4-1 and TRBJ2-3; D not resolved. From germline, CDR1 is MGHRA and CDR2 YSYEKL. V lost 0 bases and J lost 3, with 1 base in between. CDR3 length: 12 amino acids.

This chain uses TRBV6-1 with TRBJ2-3; D unclear. The CDR3 has 13 amino acids. The germline V gene encodes CDR1 MNHNS and CDR2 SASEGT. The germline V and J ends were trimmed by 7 bases and 6 bases, with 14 bases remaining between them. The CDR3: CASNPAISDTQYF. In nucleotides, the CDR3 is TGTGCCAGCAACCCAGCGATATCGGATACGCAGTATTTT.